Below, 10 T cell receptor beta chains from the same sample are listed, as sequenced in a study of T cell responses to AZD1222 COVID-19 vaccine. The assay was immunoSEQ multiplex PCR, and TCRdb's table has in-frame clones only and misses some. The sample holds over 130,000 clones; 92% are singletons and the top ten take 3.5% to 4.5%. Sequenced here: peripheral blood, sampled 28 days after the second AZD1222 dose. Receptors originate from an adult who received the AZD1222 COVID-19 vaccine.

In the case of this clone: The same CDR3 arises from other DNA sequences in this sample as well. The chain employs TRBV11-2 and TRBJ1-1; D is unclear. Germline assignment: CDR1 SGHAT and CDR2 FQNNGV. V was cut by 2 bases and J by 6 bases, with 10 bases left in between. The length of the CDR3 is 13 residues. CDR3: CASSLSTSPEAFF. CDR3 in DNA: TGTGCCAGCAGCTTAAGTACCTCCCCTGAAGCTTTCTTT.

The V call is TRBV5-5, the J call TRBJ2-3; D is unresolved. Trimming took off 0 bases at V and 4 bases at J, with 15 bases between the two ends. CDR3 length: 16 residues. Germline V CDR1 and CDR2: SGHKS, YYEKEE (reference sequence). Written as DNA, the CDR3 is TGTGCCAGCAGCTTGGAGGGCGCAGCGCGGTCAGATACGCAGTATTTT. The encoded protein is CASSLEGAARSDTQYF.

The chain recombines TRBV24-1 with TRBJ1-2; no clear D. The CDR3 covers 14 residues. Germline V gene sequence: CDR1 KGHDR, CDR2 SFDVKD. The V and J ends lost 3 bases and 7 bases respectively, with 14 bases between them. In nucleotides, the CDR3 is TGTGCCACCAGTGATCACCGGAAGTCGGGTGGCTACACCTTC. Translation: CATSDHRKSGGYTF.

A single count supports this clone. The genes are TRBV3-1 (or the pseudogene TRBV3-2) and TRBJ2-5; D may be TRBD1 (6 bases). Trimming removed 4 bases at V and 5 bases at J, with 17 bases between. The V gene's germline CDR1 is LGHDT and CDR2 YNNKEL (reference sequence). CDR3 length equals 15 residues. CDR3 DNA: TGTGCCAGCAGCCTCCGGACAGCACCCCCCGAGACCCAGTACTTC. The encoded protein is CASSLRTAPPETQYF.

Comments on this clone: An end of the junction does not agree with germline; a read error may underlie this. The gene calls are TRBV6-5 and TRBJ1-2, with D uncertain. In germline, CDR1 is MNHEY, CDR2 SVGAGI. The CDR3 extends over 13 amino acids. The CDR3 here is CASSYTLDSDPLF. For the CDR3, the DNA is TGTGCCAGCAGTTACACGTTAGACTCGGATCCTCTCTTC.

The chain employs TRBV28 and TRBJ1-4; a weak D match, TRBD1 (6 bases). CDR1 and CDR2 from the germline V gene are MDHEN and SYDVKM. The V gene lost 7 bases and the J gene lost 3 bases, with 15 bases spanning the gap. CDR3 length equals 15 residues. The CDR3 protein is CASKKQGKANEKLFF. CDR3 nucleotide sequence: TGTGCCAGCAAAAAACAGGGCAAGGCTAATGAAAAACTGTTTTTT. The full variable domain, completed using reference TRBV28 and TRBJ1-4, is DVKVTQSSRYLVKRTGEKVFLECVQDMDHENMFWYRQDPGLGLRLIYFSYDVKMKEKGDIPEGYSVSREKKERFSLILESASTNQTSMYLCASKKQGKANEKLFFGSGTQLSVL.

This chain connects TRBV6-5 to TRBJ2-2; 7 bases line up with TRBD1. This CDR3 is 13 amino acids long. The germline gives CDR1 MNHEY, CDR2 SVGAGI. The junction had 7 bases not matched to a gene; V was cut back by 6 bases and J by 9 bases. The CDR3 here is CASRQGSGRELFF. The CDR3 DNA reads TGTGCCAGCAGACAGGGGTCGGGCCGGGAGCTGTTTTTT.

The J gene is TRBJ2-5, the V gene TRBV5-1; tentative D call: TRBD1 (6 bases). V shed 4 bases and J shed 1 base, with 8 bases lying between them. CDR1 and CDR2 from the germline V gene are SGHRS and YFSETQ. CDR3 size: 13 residues. The CDR3 is CASSRGIQETQYF. CDR3 in DNA: TGCGCCAGCAGCAGGGGGATCCAAGAGACCCAGTACTTC.

Only one count was recorded for this clone. CDR3 coding DNA: TGTGCTAGTGGTGAGGGGCCGGGACAGGGGACTTATAGCAATCAGCCCCAGCATTTT. This codes for CASGEGPGQGTYSNQPQHF. The chain employs TRBV12-5 and TRBJ1-5, with 10 bases identical to TRBD1. The germline V gene encodes CDR1 LGHNT and CDR2 FRNRAP. CDR3 size: 19 residues. With V trimmed by 5 bases and J by 0 bases, 13 bases remained unmatched.

The chain combines TRBV23-1 with TRBJ2-4; 9 nucleotides agree with TRBD1. TRBV23-1 is assigned to the ORF class and has an uncertain function. V shed 4 bases, J shed 7 bases, and the junction held 5 bases outside the gene matches. The CDR3 is 14 amino acids. In nucleotides, the CDR3 is TGCGCCAGCAGTCCTGCGGACAGGGGCAACATTCAGTACTTC. Protein sequence: CASSPADRGNIQYF.